These T cell receptor beta chains were read from a single sample in a study of post-analysis software for immune sequencing data. TCRdb re-called the PCR reads with MiXCR, one entry per CDR3 protein. The table records 750,000 to 900,000 distinct CDR3 sequences, 46% of them present only once. The sample taken for sequencing was blood. These receptor sequences come from a girl between 10 and 17 years old with multiple sclerosis. The CDR3 runs from the conserved cysteine through the conserved F or W. The D gene is left open where the match is weak. Only part of the rows carry a size: once, few, many, or a class if the clone is expanded.

V	size	D	J	DNA	CDR3
TRBV20-1	few	TRBD2	TRBJ2-1	TGCAGTGTTTTACCGAGCGGGAGGGGGAATGAGCAGTTCTTC	CSVLPSGRGNEQFF
TRBV29-1	NA	NA	TRBJ2-3	TGCAGCGTTCCCGGCCATACGCAGTATTTT	CSVPGHTQYF
TRBV12-3/TRBV12-4	NA	TRBD2	TRBJ2-3	TGTGCCAGCAGCCCGGGGGGGAGAAGTGCGCAGTATTTT	CASSPGGRSAQYF
TRBV20-1	NA	TRBD2	TRBJ2-1	TGCAGTGCCACGGGCCCGGGACTAGGGTACAATGAGCAGTTCTTC	CSATGPGLGYNEQFF
TRBV29-1	NA	TRBD1	TRBJ1-2	TGCAGCGCGACCGGGACAGCCCCAGACGGCTACACCTTC	CSATGTAPDGYTF
TRBV20-1	NA	NA	TRBJ1-1	TGCAGTGCTAGAGTTTGGGCCGTCAGGGAAGTTCCTGAAGCTTTCTTT	CSARVWAVREVPEAFF
TRBV20-1	few	NA	TRBJ2-3	TGCAGTGCCGCACCCCTCCCAGGAGACGATACGCAGTATTTT	CSAAPLPGDDTQYF
TRBV12-3/TRBV12-4	NA	NA	TRBJ2-1	TGTGCCAGCAGCCCCCCCGGGGGAAGCTCCTACAATGGGCAGTTCTTC	CASSPPGGSSYNGQFF
TRBV29-1	NA	TRBD1	TRBJ2-2	TGCAGCGTAGACAGGGGGTTCACCGGGGAGCTGTTTTTT	CSVDRGFTGELFF
TRBV10-3	NA	NA	TRBJ2-4	TGTGCCATCCTGGACCAGAGCTCCTACGAGCGGTACTTC	CAILDQSSYERYF